Below, one TCR beta chain is given with its context. Participant ages covered roughly 18 to 89 years across some 25 US areas. Participants' reported clinical history set cohort assignment. In the original workflow: Researchers report that nucleated cell counts were estimated from reference gene primer amplification. The data were produced by immunoSEQ multiplex PCR, yet TCRdb's version contains in-frame clones alone and is incomplete. D and trimming come from the DNA, and the V and J calls and clone size come from that table. The sample carries under 450,000 clones, roughly 87% recorded once. The data stem from a study of blood T cell repertoires in COVID-19. The overall study: Researchers got acute and convalescent COVID-19 samples from the United States, Italy and Spain.

CDR1 is SGHAT, CDR2 FQNNGV, per germline. Between the trimmed V and J ends, which lost 1 base and 6 bases, there was a span of 16 bases. The CDR3 is 16 residues long. The V gene is TRBV11-2, the J gene TRBJ2-1, with D maybe TRBD2 (5 bases). This receptor was taken from a woman aged 50 to 60 who had recovered from COVID-19. The specimen sequenced was PBMCs or T cells enriched from blood (not recorded which). Here the CDR3 reads CASSLVRVGFGNEQFF. The CDR3 DNA reads TGTGCCAGCAGCTTAGTGAGGGTAGGTTTTGGCAATGAGCAGTTCTTC.